The 28 T cell receptor beta chains reported below all come from one sample, sequenced in a study of CD8 T cells in ankylosing spondylitis. Each CDR3 protein gets one entry after TCRdb re-called the 5' RACE reads with MiXCR. This table has 150,000 to 200,000 distinct CDR3 sequences, 9.5% to 15% appearing once. Source material: blood, either unsorted or a sorted T cell fraction (not recorded which). Receptors were obtained from a male donor with ankylosing spondylitis or in good health (not recorded which).

This clonotype was observed a few times. The V call is TRBV10-3, the J call TRBJ2-5, with TRBD2 matching over 7 bases. V was clipped by 3 bases and J by 2 bases; unmatched bases: 9. Germline V gene lookup returns CDR1 ENHRY and CDR2 SYGVKD. The CDR3 is 16 residues long. The CDR3 protein is CAISDLELASQETQYF. CDR3 sequence (DNA): TGTGCCATCAGTGATCTGGAACTAGCGAGTCAAGAGACCCAGTACTTC.

This clonotype was counted only a few times. The chain links TRBV27 to TRBJ2-2; TRBD2 might be the D (6 bases). Germline V gives CDR1 MNHEY, CDR2 SMNVEV (reference sequence). CDR3 length equals 17 residues. Deletions cut 2 bases from V and 6 bases from J, with 19 bases between. The CDR3 protein is CASSLGGEVTGPGELFF. CDR3 DNA: TGTGCCAGCAGTTTAGGAGGGGAGGTGACGGGTCCCGGGGAGCTGTTTTTT.

The chain joins TRBV15 to TRBJ2-7; 7 bases are shared with TRBD1. Germline V gene lookup returns CDR1 LNHNV and CDR2 YYDKDF (reference sequence). The CDR3 extends over 18 amino acids. V shed 0 bases, J shed 0 bases, and the junction held 11 bases outside the gene matches. CDR3 loop: CATSRDRTGTVFSYEQYF. As DNA, the CDR3 is TGTGCCACCAGCAGAGATCGTACCGGGACAGTCTTCTCCTACGAGCAGTACTTC. Using reference TRBV15 and TRBJ2-7 for the parts outside the CDR3, the full variable domain is DAMVIQNPRYQVTQFGKPVTLSCSQTLNHNVMYWYQQKSSQAPKLLFHYYDKDFNNEADTPDNFQSRRPNTSFCFLDIRSPGLGDTAMYLCATSRDRTGTVFSYEQYFGPGTRLTVT.

This clonotype came up a few times. In DNA form, the CDR3 reads TGTGCCACAGGGGAGGGGGGAGAAGCTTTCTTT. This gives the protein CATGEGGEAFF. The rearrangement uses TRBV15 and TRBJ1-1, with a weak D call TRBD1 (6 bases). This CDR3 spans 11 amino acids. Trimming took off 9 bases at V and 8 bases at J, with 13 bases between the two ends. From germline, CDR1 is LNHNV and CDR2 YYDKDF (reference sequence).

This chain joins TRBV11-3 and TRBJ1-3; the D gene is possibly TRBD1 (5 bases). Germline CDR1 and CDR2: SGHNT and YENEEA. The V end lost 0 bases, the J end lost 2 bases, and 11 bases lay between the germline ends. The CDR3 consists of 16 residues. The CDR3 reads CASSLDPGATGNTIYF. The CDR3 DNA sequence: TGTGCCAGCAGCTTAGATCCTGGGGCCACTGGAAACACCATATATTTT.

The sample holds a few counts of this clonotype. CDR3 nucleotides: TGCAGTGCTAGAGGGTGGGGGTTGAACACTGAAGCTTTCTTT. Its protein product is CSARGWGLNTEAFF. The chain recombines TRBV20-1 with TRBJ1-1; TRBD1 is a possible D gene (5 bases). The CDR3 totals 14 residues. Trimming left V 1 base short and J 0 bases short, with 9 bases between. The germline V gene has CDR1 DFQATT and CDR2 SNEGSKA (reference sequence).

The chain employs TRBV12-3 or TRBV12-4 and TRBJ2-3; 9 bases fit TRBD2. After removal of 6 bases from V and 0 bases from J, the junction contained 4 bases not matched to a gene. The CDR3 is made up of 15 amino acids. Here the CDR3 reads CASSGLAHSTDTQYF. CDR3 DNA: TGTGCCAGCAGCGGACTAGCGCACAGCACAGATACGCAGTATTTT.

This clonotype was observed a handful of times. V and J are TRBV7-8 and TRBJ1-1; perhaps TRBD1 as D (5 bases). Germline V gene data show CDR1 as SGHVS and CDR2 as FQNEAQ. The CDR3 consists of 13 residues. Trimming pared 5 bases from V and 4 bases from J, leaving 11 bases between. Here the CDR3 DNA reads TGTGCCAGCAGCCCGGGGGATGGCACTGAAGCTTTCTTT. Translation: CASSPGDGTEAFF.

Ten or more counts support this clonotype. The rearrangement uses TRBV5-1 and TRBJ1-1; possible D gene TRBD1, 6 bases. Germline-derived CDR1 and CDR2 are SGHRS and YFSETQ. This CDR3 contains 15 residues. The V gene lost 5 bases and the J gene lost 1 base, with 15 bases spanning the gap. This CDR3 reads CASSSATGPNTEAFF. CDR3 nucleotide sequence: TGCGCCAGCAGTTCCGCCACAGGGCCGAACACTGAAGCTTTCTTT.

A word on this clonotype: The junction does not match germline at one end; this may be a read error. This chain connects TRBV3-1 to TRBJ2-5; D is undetermined. Per the germline V gene, CDR1 is LGHDT and CDR2 is YNNKEL (reference sequence). The CDR3 contains 13 residues. For the CDR3, the DNA is TGTGCCAGCAGCCAAGCGGACCATGAGACCCAGTACTTC. This sequence encodes CASSQADHETQYF.

This clonotype was detected many times. This chain's CDR3 is CASSPSSGQGFDTEAFF. The CDR3 DNA is TGTGCCAGCAGCCCCTCATCGGGACAGGGTTTCGACACTGAAGCTTTCTTT. The V and J genes are TRBV21-1 and TRBJ1-1; TRBD1 reflects the table's D call only, with no check against the DNA. TRBV21-1 is deemed a pseudogene. This CDR3 comprises 17 residues.

A few counts support this clonotype. V gene TRBV4-2 combines with J gene TRBJ2-7; possible D gene TRBD2, 6 bases. This CDR3 spans 16 amino acids. V was pared by 0 bases and J by 0 bases, with 12 bases between. Germline CDR1 reads LGHNA; CDR2 reads YNFKEQ. The CDR3 region is CASSQDRGLPSYEQYF. The CDR3 DNA is TGTGCCAGCAGCCAAGATAGGGGACTCCCCTCCTACGAGCAGTACTTC.

This clonotype was detected only a few times. This sequence joins TRBV7-9 and TRBJ2-1, with TRBD2 matching 8 bases. This CDR3 comprises 14 residues. The trim removed 5 bases at V and 8 bases at J, leaving 8 bases unmatched. The germline V gene encodes CDR1 SEHNR and CDR2 FQNEAQ (reference sequence). The CDR3 coding sequence is TGTGCCAGCAGCCCGGGGACTAGAACGGATGAGCAGTTCTTC. Its translation: CASSPGTRTDEQFF.

This clonotype has a single count. V is TRBV2 and J is TRBJ2-2; D uncertain. Trimming stripped 1 base from V and 6 bases from J, with 9 bases between. The CDR3 has 14 residues. CDR1 and CDR2 (germline): SNHLY, FYNNEI. The CDR3 sequence is CASSEGTLPGELFF. Here the CDR3 DNA reads TGTGCCAGCAGTGAAGGGACCCTACCCGGGGAGCTGTTTTTT.

This clonotype was counted only a few times. The chain couples TRBV6-1 to TRBJ2-2, with D possibly TRBD2 on 6 matching bases. Germline V gene lookup returns CDR1 MNHNS and CDR2 SASEGT. V was shortened by 0 bases and J by 0 bases, with 8 bases between the two germline ends. CDR3 size: 16 residues. CDR3 sequence reads: CASSEALAANTGELFF. The CDR3 bases are TGTGCCAGCAGTGAAGCTTTAGCGGCGAACACCGGGGAGCTGTTTTTT.

The V call is TRBV6-5, the J call TRBJ2-7; a possible D gene is TRBD1 (6 bases). V was trimmed by 2 bases and J by 6 bases, leaving 11 bases between them. This CDR3 has 13 residues. Looked up from germline, CDR1 is MNHEY and CDR2 is SVGAGI. The CDR3 nucleotides are TGTGCCAGCAGTTACGGGTTGGGGGCCGAGCAGTACTTC. Translated: CASSYGLGAEQYF.

J is TRBJ2-2 and V is TRBV15; D could derive from TRBD1 or TRBD2 (5 bases each). The CDR3 is 15 residues long. Between the trimmed V and J ends, which lost 0 bases and 7 bases, there was a span of 12 bases. CDR1 LNHNV and CDR2 YYDKDF come from the germline V gene (reference sequence). CDR3 nucleotides: TGTGCCACCAGCAGAGACCGGGGCCCCCGCGGGGAGCTGTTTTTT. Protein: CATSRDRGPRGELFF.

CDR3 bases: TGTGCCAGCAGGTACAGGGGGTATCCCACAGATACGCAGTATTTT. It specifies CASRYRGYPTDTQYF. V gene TRBV7-9 combines with J gene TRBJ2-3; 8 bases align to TRBD1. Per germline, CDR1 SEHNR and CDR2 FQNEAQ (reference sequence). CDR3 length: 15 residues. Trimming removed 6 bases from V and 2 bases from J; junction bases left unmatched: 7.

This clonotype has at least ten counts. The rearrangement uses TRBV25-1 and TRBJ1-3; D is ambiguous. The CDR3 has 14 residues. Trimming shortened V by 6 bases and J by 4 bases, and 13 bases separated the two germline ends. In germline, CDR1 is MGHDK, CDR2 SYGVNS. DNA of the CDR3: TGTGCCAGCAGGGCCCCCGGTGGAGGAAACACCATATATTTT. Its protein product is CASRAPGGGNTIYF.

V gene TRBV20-1 combines with J gene TRBJ1-2; D is uncertain. Germline loops: CDR1 DFQATT, CDR2 SNEGSKA (reference sequence). The CDR3 has 13 residues. V shed 0 bases and J shed 2 bases, with 7 bases lying between them. The CDR3 sequence is CSARDQGNYGYTF. The CDR3, as DNA: TGCAGTGCTAGAGATCAAGGGAACTATGGCTACACCTTC.

This chain connects TRBV4-1 to TRBJ1-1; 9 nucleotides agree with TRBD1. Trimming at V came to 4 bases and at J to 8 bases, leaving 11 bases not matched to a gene. CDR3 length equals 15 residues. CDR1 and CDR2 from the germline V gene are MGHRA and YSYEKL. CDR3 residues: CASSPNQQGAPEAFF. CDR3 sequence (DNA): TGCGCCAGCAGCCCTAATCAACAGGGGGCACCGGAAGCTTTCTTT.

This clonotype was observed a few times. V and J are TRBV10-2 and TRBJ2-7, with D maybe TRBD1 (5 bases). The V end was cut by 5 bases, the J end by 6 bases, with 14 bases between. CDR3 size: 13 residues. In germline, CDR1 is WSHSY, CDR2 SAAADI. The CDR3 nucleotides are TGCGCCAGCAGTAGGGGCGCAGGTCTCGAGCAGTACTTC. This encodes CASSRGAGLEQYF.

This clonotype was picked up a small number of times. The chain recombines TRBV6-5 with TRBJ1-2; 9 nucleotides line up with TRBD1. CDR1 and CDR2 from the germline V gene are MNHEY and SVGAGI. CDR3 length: 15 amino acids. Trimming took 4 bases from V and 8 from J; bases not matched to a gene: 11. Here the CDR3 DNA reads TGTGCCAGCAGTTTCCCGGGGACAGGGATCGACGGCTACACCTTC. This gives the protein CASSFPGTGIDGYTF.

The chain employs TRBV4-1 and TRBJ1-4; D uncertain. V lost 4 bases and J lost 7, with 16 bases in between. The CDR3 is 15 amino acids. CDR1 MGHRA and CDR2 YSYEKL come from the germline V gene. The CDR3 spells CASSLAGVSAEKLFF. The CDR3 bases are TGCGCCAGCAGCCTAGCCGGGGTGTCCGCTGAAAAACTGTTTTTT.

V and J are TRBV7-9 and TRBJ2-2, with 9 positions matching TRBD1. V lost 5 bases to trimming and J lost 3 bases; unmatched junction nucleotides: 10. This CDR3 is 17 amino acids long. The V gene's germline CDR1 is SEHNR and CDR2 FQNEAQ (reference sequence). Here the CDR3 DNA reads TGTGCCAGCAGCGACAGGGGCCGGGACAGGGACACCGGGGAGCTGTTTTTT. It encodes CASSDRGRDRDTGELFF.

The chain recombines TRBV5-1 with TRBJ2-7, with 8 nucleotides matching TRBD1. V lost 2 bases, J lost 2 bases, and 3 bases stayed unmatched. Germline assignment: CDR1 SGHRS and CDR2 YFSETQ. The length of the CDR3 is 14 residues. The chain's CDR3 is CASSFRGLTYEQYF. The CDR3 DNA sequence: TGCGCCAGCAGCTTCAGGGGGCTAACCTACGAGCAGTACTTC. The full variable domain, with the rest looked up from reference TRBV5-1 and TRBJ2-7, is KAGVTQTPRYLIKTRGQQVTLSCSPISGHRSVSWYQQTPGQGLQFLFEYFSETQRNKGNFPGRFSGRQFSNSRSEMNVSTLELGDSALYLCASSFRGLTYEQYFGPGTRLTVT.

This clonotype has more than one count but fewer than ten. The CDR3 DNA follows: TGTGCCATCAGTGAGTCGACTAGCGGGGGCCTACTAGCCAAAAACATTCAGTACTTC. This gives the protein CAISESTSGGLLAKNIQYF. The rearrangement links TRBV10-3 to TRBJ2-4, with TRBD2 matching 12 bases. Trimming took 0 bases from V and 0 from J; bases not matched to a gene: 6. The CDR3 has 19 amino acids. CDR1 and CDR2 from the germline V gene are ENHRY and SYGVKD.

This clonotype occurred a few times. The CDR3 DNA follows: TGTGCCAGCAGCGGGACAGGGGGCGCTGGAGGCTACACCTTC. Its translation: CASSGTGGAGGYTF. V gene TRBV2 combines with J gene TRBJ1-2, with 12 nucleotides matching TRBD1. CDR1 and CDR2 from the germline V gene are SNHLY and FYNNEI. The CDR3 consists of 14 residues. Trimming took 6 bases from V and 8 from J; bases not matched to a gene: 7.